This TCR beta chain was identified in a study of human T cells and chemical hapten exposure. Described time point: patch test 1, 2 weeks after DPC sensitization. Treatment indicated: therapeutic diphenylcyclopropenone sensitization with weekly scalp DPC. TCRdb independently ran MiXCR on the RACE reads; one entry per CDR3 protein. The sample lists 340,000 or so distinct CDR3 sequences, around 7% occurring once. Trimming stripped 3 bases from V and 0 bases from J, with 18 bases between. The CDR3 extends over 19 amino acids. Germline CDR1 SEHNR, CDR2 FQNEAQ (reference sequence). The rearrangement uses TRBV7-9 and TRBJ2-6; either TRBD1 or TRBD2 may fit D (5 bases each). The starting material was whole blood, obtained in connection with sensitization to the hapten diphenylcyclopropenone (DPC). The clonotype comes from a woman in her late teens or twenties with alopecia areata. Some clones in this sample may be carry-over from other donors' samples. CDR3 sequence: CASSFFLGTGNSGANVLTF. For the CDR3, the DNA is TGTGCCAGCAGCTTCTTCCTAGGGACGGGGAACTCTGGGGCCAACGTCCTGACTTTC.